This is a list of T cell receptor beta chains from one sample in a study of cytomegalovirus exposure and HLA in healthy donors. Clones were read by immunoSEQ multiplex PCR, and TCRdb kept only the in-frame ones, dropping some. The data contain around 70,000 clones, around 72% of them singletons. The sequenced material came from PBMCs. These receptors were collected from a woman aged 40 to 50 in good health and CMV-seropositive. CDR3s include the opening cysteine and the closing phenylalanine or tryptophan. Each record gives: clone size, J gene, D gene, V gene, CDR3 DNA, CDR3 protein. A D gene is named only where the DNA matches it firmly. Clone size is stated in some rows and not others, as once, few, many or a class when expanded.

clone size: NA
J gene: TRBJ1-1
D gene: NA
V gene: TRBV10-3
CDR3 DNA: TGTGCCATCCCGGACGGACATTTAAGAGGCGAAGCTTTCTTT
CDR3 protein: CAIPDGHLRGEAFF

clone size: NA
J gene: TRBJ2-1
D gene: TRBD2
V gene: TRBV13
CDR3 DNA: TGTGCCAGCAGACAGACTAGCGGGGGAGACAATGAGCAGTTCTTC
CDR3 protein: CASRQTSGGDNEQFF

clone size: NA
J gene: TRBJ2-5
D gene: TRBD2
V gene: TRBV6-1
CDR3 DNA: TGTGCCAGCAGTGAAAGGAGCGGGGGGTCCCAAGAGACCCAGTACTTC
CDR3 protein: CASSERSGGSQETQYF

clone size: NA
J gene: TRBJ2-5
D gene: NA
V gene: TRBV5-1
CDR3 DNA: TGCGCCAGCAGCTTGGATGCGGCCCAAGAGACCCAGTACTTC
CDR3 protein: CASSLDAAQETQYF

clone size: NA
J gene: TRBJ2-1
D gene: TRBD2
V gene: TRBV7-3
CDR3 DNA: TGTGCCAGCAGCTTAACCGCTAGCGGGGGTTACAATGAGCAGTTCTTC
CDR3 protein: CASSLTASGGYNEQFF

clone size: NA
J gene: TRBJ1-1
D gene: TRBD1
V gene: TRBV27
CDR3 DNA: TGTGCCAGCAGTTTAACAGGGGTTGCGGGGAACACTGAAGCTTTCTTT
CDR3 protein: CASSLTGVAGNTEAFF

clone size: NA
J gene: TRBJ2-7
D gene: TRBD2
V gene: TRBV4-2
CDR3 DNA: TGTGCCAGCAGCGGGGGGGAAGCCTCCTACGAGCAGTACTTC
CDR3 protein: CASSGGEASYEQYF

clone size: NA
J gene: TRBJ1-5
D gene: TRBD1
V gene: TRBV6-4
CDR3 DNA: TGTGCCAGCAGTTCGTCCCGGGACAGAGGGGGGTGGAGCAATCAGCCCCAGCATTTT
CDR3 protein: CASSSSRDRGGWSNQPQHF

clone size: NA
J gene: TRBJ1-6
D gene: TRBD1
V gene: TRBV2
CDR3 DNA: TGTGCCAGCAATGACGACAGGGGAGGATCACCCCTCCACTTT
CDR3 protein: CASNDDRGGSPLHF

clone size: NA
J gene: TRBJ1-3
D gene: NA
V gene: TRBV9
CDR3 DNA: TGTGCCAGCAGCGTAGAAGGGGGGGCCAGGGCAACCTCTGGAAACACCATATATTTT
CDR3 protein: CASSVEGGARATSGNTIYF

clone size: NA
J gene: TRBJ2-7
D gene: NA
V gene: TRBV6-4
CDR3 DNA: TGTGCCAGCAGTGACATACGTCCCTACGAGCAGTACTTC
CDR3 protein: CASSDIRPYEQYF

clone size: NA
J gene: TRBJ2-5
D gene: TRBD2
V gene: TRBV4-1
CDR3 DNA: TGCGCCAGCAGCCAAGGGGAGGGGACCCAGTACTTC
CDR3 protein: CASSQGEGTQYF

clone size: NA
J gene: TRBJ2-3
D gene: NA
V gene: TRBV15
CDR3 DNA: TGTGCCACCAGCCGGGTATACGAAGGAGATACGCAGTATTTT
CDR3 protein: CATSRVYEGDTQYF

clone size: NA
J gene: TRBJ1-5
D gene: NA
V gene: TRBV5-3
CDR3 DNA: TGTGCCAGAATCCCTCTCCGGGAAAATCAGCCCCAGCATTTT
CDR3 protein: CARIPLRENQPQHF

clone size: NA
J gene: TRBJ2-7
D gene: NA
V gene: TRBV2
CDR3 DNA: TGTGCCAGCAGTGGGGTGACAGGTTGGCACGAGCAGTACTTC
CDR3 protein: CASSGVTGWHEQYF

clone size: NA
J gene: TRBJ1-6
D gene: TRBD1
V gene: TRBV6-5
CDR3 DNA: TGTGCCAGCAGTTTCCGGGACAGGGATTCACCCCTCAACTTT
CDR3 protein: CASSFRDRDSPLNF

clone size: NA
J gene: TRBJ1-5
D gene: NA
V gene: TRBV7-9
CDR3 DNA: TGTGCCAGCAGCTCCAGGGATCAGCCCCAGCATTTT
CDR3 protein: CASSSRDQPQHF

clone size: NA
J gene: TRBJ2-3
D gene: TRBD1
V gene: TRBV14
CDR3 DNA: TGTGCCAGCAGCCCTGACAGGGGCGGAGATACGCAGTATTTT
CDR3 protein: CASSPDRGGDTQYF

clone size: NA
J gene: TRBJ1-5
D gene: NA
V gene: TRBV6-5
CDR3 DNA: TGTGCCAGCAGAGGAGGGGAGAGCCAGCCCCAGCATTTT
CDR3 protein: CASRGGESQPQHF

clone size: NA
J gene: TRBJ1-2
D gene: NA
V gene: TRBV5-4
CDR3 DNA: TGTGCCAGCAGCTTCGACCGACAAGCTAACTATGGCTACACCTTC
CDR3 protein: CASSFDRQANYGYTF

clone size: NA
J gene: TRBJ2-1
D gene: TRBD2
V gene: TRBV7-8
CDR3 DNA: TGTGCCAGCAGCTTAGGGACTAGCGGGGGCCTCAATGAGCAGTTCTTC
CDR3 protein: CASSLGTSGGLNEQFF

clone size: NA
J gene: TRBJ1-2
D gene: TRBD1
V gene: TRBV29-1
CDR3 DNA: TGCAGCGCTCCGACAGGGGAGGGTAACTATGGCTACACCTTC
CDR3 protein: CSAPTGEGNYGYTF

clone size: NA
J gene: TRBJ1-5
D gene: NA
V gene: TRBV27
CDR3 DNA: TGTGCCAGCAGTCTAAAAGGGGAAATGAGCAATCAGCCCCAGCATTTT
CDR3 protein: CASSLKGEMSNQPQHF

clone size: NA
J gene: TRBJ2-5
D gene: TRBD1
V gene: TRBV5-6
CDR3 DNA: TGTGCCAGCAGCTCTGACAGGGATAGAGAGACCCAGTACTTC
CDR3 protein: CASSSDRDRETQYF

clone size: NA
J gene: TRBJ1-6
D gene: TRBD1
V gene: TRBV15
CDR3 DNA: TGTGCCACCAGCAGAGAAAACAGGGGGCTTTCACCCCTCCACTTT
CDR3 protein: CATSRENRGLSPLHF

clone size: NA
J gene: TRBJ1-2
D gene: TRBD1
V gene: TRBV2
CDR3 DNA: TGTGCCAGCAGCCTGGACAGGGGTAGTGGCTACACCTTC
CDR3 protein: CASSLDRGSGYTF

clone size: NA
J gene: TRBJ2-7
D gene: NA
V gene: TRBV5-1
CDR3 DNA: TGCGCCAGCAGCCTGACAGGTAACGAGCAGTACTTC
CDR3 protein: CASSLTGNEQYF

clone size: NA
J gene: TRBJ2-2
D gene: TRBD1
V gene: TRBV14
CDR3 DNA: TGTGCCAGCAGCCCGTACAGGGGAACCGGGGAGCTGTTTTTT
CDR3 protein: CASSPYRGTGELFF

clone size: NA
J gene: TRBJ2-7
D gene: TRBD2
V gene: TRBV5-1
CDR3 DNA: TGCGCCAGCAGCCCATTAGCGGGGGGCATCTCCTACGAGCAGTACTTC
CDR3 protein: CASSPLAGGISYEQYF

clone size: NA
J gene: TRBJ1-1
D gene: NA
V gene: TRBV2
CDR3 DNA: TGTGCCAGCAGACGTCCGGGTGGCACTGAAGCTTTCTTT
CDR3 protein: CASRRPGGTEAFF

clone size: once
J gene: TRBJ2-3
D gene: TRBD2
V gene: TRBV4-2
CDR3 DNA: TGTGCCAGCAGCCCCGGAGTAGCGGGGTCAAGCACAGATACGCAGTATTTT
CDR3 protein: CASSPGVAGSSTDTQYF

clone size: NA
J gene: TRBJ2-1
D gene: TRBD2
V gene: TRBV6-4
CDR3 DNA: TGTGCCAGCAGTGACTCGACTAGCGGGGGGGCCAATGAGCAGTTCTTC
CDR3 protein: CASSDSTSGGANEQFF

clone size: NA
J gene: TRBJ2-5
D gene: TRBD1
V gene: TRBV25-1
CDR3 DNA: TGTGCCAGCAGCAATGGGGGACAGGGGTACCAAGAGACCCAGTACTTC
CDR3 protein: CASSNGGQGYQETQYF

clone size: NA
J gene: TRBJ1-1
D gene: NA
V gene: TRBV5-1
CDR3 DNA: TGCGCCAGCAGCTTTTGGGCAGGTGACACTGAAGCTTTCTTT
CDR3 protein: CASSFWAGDTEAFF

clone size: NA
J gene: TRBJ1-2
D gene: NA
V gene: TRBV7-9
CDR3 DNA: TGTGCCAGCAGCTTAAGCTTTGACAGGAGTGATGGCTACACCTTC
CDR3 protein: CASSLSFDRSDGYTF

clone size: NA
J gene: TRBJ2-3
D gene: TRBD2
V gene: TRBV19
CDR3 DNA: TGTGCCAGTAGTATAGTGGGAGCGGGGCCCTGGGATACGCAGTATTTT
CDR3 protein: CASSIVGAGPWDTQYF